A selection of T cell receptor beta chains follows, all from one sample in a study of low-dose radiotherapy and immunotherapy resistance in tumors. One entry per CDR3 protein results from TCRdb running MiXCR on the reads. The data contain tens of thousands of distinct CDR3 sequences, approximately 20% of them singletons. Here the sequenced sample was PBMCs, taken before treatment. These receptors all stem from a male donor with prostate cancer. CDR3s include the opening cysteine and the closing phenylalanine or tryptophan. The D gene is left open where the match is weak. Size is stated as once, few, many or a size class.

>TRBV29-1|many|TRBJ2-6|TRBD1
TGCAGCGTTGAAGGACAGGGGGCATTGGGGGCCAACGTCCTGACTTTC
CSVEGQGALGANVLTF
>TRBV13|many|TRBJ2-7|TRBD2
TGTGCCAGCAGCCCAAGCGGGAGAAGTTACGAGCAGTACTTC
CASSPSGRSYEQYF
>TRBV6-2/TRBV6-3|many|TRBJ2-4|-
TGTGCCAGCAGTTTTTCGGAAACCAAAAACATTCAGTACTTC
CASSFSETKNIQYF
>TRBV30|few|TRBJ1-4|-
TGTGCCTGGTCGAGACAGCTTGCAACTAATGAAAAACTGTTTTTT
CAWSRQLATNEKLFF
>TRBV20-1|many|TRBJ2-2|TRBD2
TGCAGTGCGCTGCAGACTAGCGGGAGGGCCACCGGGGAGCTGTTTTTT
CSALQTSGRATGELFF
>TRBV27|many|TRBJ1-2|-
TGTGCCAGCAGTTTATCGATTCGGGGCGCTAACTATGGCTACACCTTC
CASSLSIRGANYGYTF
>TRBV7-2|many|TRBJ2-1|-
TGTGCCAGCAGCGCGAACAGAGGTTACTCCTACAATGAGCAGTTCTTC
CASSANRGYSYNEQFF
>TRBV9|few|TRBJ1-2|TRBD1
TGTGCCAGCGCGACACAGGGGCAGTATGGCTACACCTTC
CASATQGQYGYTF
>TRBV20-1|many|TRBJ2-2|-
TGCAGTGCTATCGGTTTCTTTGGAATGAACACCGGGGAGCTGTTTTTT
CSAIGFFGMNTGELFF
>TRBV14|many|TRBJ1-4|-
TGTGCCAGCAGCCAATCCACAGGTGGGAAACTGTTTTTT
CASSQSTGGKLFF
>TRBV2|many|TRBJ1-5|-
TGTGCCAGCAGTGAATCAAGCAATCAGCCCCAGCATTTT
CASSESSNQPQHF
>TRBV15|many|TRBJ2-7|-
TGTGCCACCAGCAGAGTTCGGGGCTCCTACGAGCAGTACTTC
CATSRVRGSYEQYF
>TRBV5-6|many|TRBJ2-3|TRBD2
TGTGCCAGCAGCTTGGGACTAGCGGCCTCAGATACGCAGTATTTT
CASSLGLAASDTQYF
>TRBV20-1|many|TRBJ2-3|-
TGCAGTGCTAGATTAGCGGAGGCCAAGAGCACAGATACGCAGTATTTT
CSARLAEAKSTDTQYF
>TRBV30|many|TRBJ2-7|TRBD1
TGTGCCTGGAGCGCAGGGGGCCTCGAGCAGTACTTC
CAWSAGGLEQYF
>TRBV20-1|few|TRBJ2-5|-
TGCAGTGTCCAAGCAGCGTTCCAAGAGACCCAGTACTTC
CSVQAAFQETQYF
>TRBV10-3|many|TRBJ2-1|-
TGTGCCATCAGTGAGTCTGGGGGCCGGGGGGAGCAGTTCTTC
CAISESGGRGEQFF
>TRBV7-9|many|TRBJ2-3|TRBD1
TGTGCCAGCAGCCCGCAGGGGGCTTTTACAGATACGCAGTATTTT
CASSPQGAFTDTQYF
>TRBV6-5|many|TRBJ2-1|TRBD1
TGTGCCAGCAGTTACTCTTCAGTCCCGGGACAGGGTTTAAATGAGCAGTTCTTC
CASSYSSVPGQGLNEQFF
>TRBV27|few|TRBJ2-5|TRBD2
TGTGCCAGCAGATTCTATCGGGGGGGCCAAGAGACCCAGTACTTC
CASRFYRGGQETQYF